This T cell receptor (beta chain) was sequenced for a study of shared clonotypes between healthy human individuals. Whole-study results and caveats: Few donors restricted represented genetic and exposure-history diversity. The study found 4.5% to 5% of naive CD4 clonotypes shared across a few donors.

Germline V gene lookup returns CDR1 SNHLY and CDR2 FYNNEI. V dropped 6 bases and J dropped 4; count of bases not matched to a gene: 7. The CDR3 loop spans 14 amino acids. This clone was seen only a few times. Its target is not known. Execution of the assay was at deep level. Assay: immunoSEQ multiplex PCR; the TCRdb copy retains only in-frame clones and omits some. The repertoire holds hundreds of thousands of clones, roughly 72% seen once, with about 1.8% in the top ten. The material sequenced was memory CD4+ T cells sorted from blood. Sample subset: CD45RA-negative fraction. The source of this sequence is a woman aged 25 to 39 in good health. The chain recombines TRBV2 with TRBJ1-1; 8 bases are a match to TRBD1. CDR3 in amino acids: CASRDRVTGTEAFF. The CDR3 DNA follows: TGTGCCAGCAGGGACAGGGTTACGGGCACTGAAGCTTTCTTT.